This passage covers 12 T cell receptor beta chains from one sample sequenced in a study of early T cells in non-severe SARS-CoV-2 infection (dated by TCRdb to the early 2020s). The receptor library was made with 5' RACE. The sequencer listed for this sample is NextSeq 500. TCRdb reprocessed the public reads (quality trimming at Q25 with fastp, clone calling with MiXCR) and kept in-frame beta chains. When rows share a CDR3 protein, they turn into one entry using the most common DNA and genes. For this sample the table gives around 100,000 distinct CDR3 sequences, of which less than 15% were detected only once. 5% to 8% of the sample rests with the top ten. The sample taken for sequencing was whole blood. These receptor sequences come from an adult who was a healthcare worker with PCR-confirmed SARS-CoV-2 infection or an uninfected control (not recorded which).

This clonotype was counted many times. This chain uses TRBV7-2 with TRBJ2-7, with 10 bases identical to TRBD2. The CDR3 has 15 amino acids. Per the germline V gene, CDR1 is SGHTA and CDR2 is FQGNSA. With 0 bases clipped from V and 4 bases from J, the junction kept 3 bases outside the gene matches. CDR3 in DNA: TGTGCCAGCAGCTTAGCCGGGACTAGCGCTTACGAGCAGTACTTC. It yields the protein CASSLAGTSAYEQYF.

The sample holds a few counts of this clonotype. V is TRBV10-2 and J is TRBJ2-3, with a possible D match to TRBD2 (5 bases). The length of the CDR3 is 15 residues. V lost 3 bases and J lost 3, with 13 bases in between. Germline V gene lookup returns CDR1 WSHSY and CDR2 SAAADI. The CDR3 sequence: CASSDSWERTDTQYF. The CDR3 nucleotides are TGCGCCAGCAGTGATTCATGGGAGAGAACAGATACGCAGTATTTT.

This clonotype was picked up many times. The rearrangement links TRBV11-2 to TRBJ2-2; no firm D call. Trimming removed 6 bases at V and 0 bases at J, with 8 bases between. The germline V gene encodes CDR1 SGHAT and CDR2 FQNNGV. This CDR3 comprises 14 residues. Here the CDR3 DNA reads TGTGCCAGCAGGAAGACTGCGAACACCGGGGAGCTGTTTTTT. It codes for CASRKTANTGELFF.

About this clonotype itself: Just one base apart from a much larger clone, this may be a read error. V usage is TRBV6-5 and J usage is TRBJ2-2, with D uncertain. Germline V gene data show CDR1 as MNHEY and CDR2 as SVGAGI. CDR3 length: 12 residues. V dropped 8 bases and J dropped 7 bases, with 11 bases sitting between them. This CDR3 reads CASRGYIGELFF. The CDR3, as DNA: TGTGCCAGCCGAGGATACATCGGGGAGCTGTTTTTT.

The genes are TRBV5-6 and TRBJ2-3, with D perhaps given as TRBD1 or TRBD2 (5 bases each). V lost 3 bases and J lost 4, with 18 bases in between. CDR3 length equals 16 residues. Germline V gene data show CDR1 as SGHDT and CDR2 as YYEEEE. The CDR3 DNA reads as TGTGCCAGCAGCTACTCCGGGACCCCGAAGGCAGATACGCAGTATTTT. This codes for CASSYSGTPKADTQYF.

This chain uses TRBV27 with TRBJ2-7; a weak D match, TRBD2 (5 bases). The germline CDR1 and CDR2 sequences are MNHEY and SMNVEV (reference sequence). The CDR3 runs to 15 residues. With 3 bases removed from V and 0 bases from J, the gap between germline ends came to 12 bases. The CDR3 bases are TGTGCCAGCAGTTTTGAGCGGCTTAGCTCCTACGAGCAGTACTTC. It is translated as CASSFERLSSYEQYF.

This chain joins TRBV20-1 and TRBJ2-7; D might be TRBD2 (5 bases). The CDR3 runs to 15 residues. The V and J ends lost 3 bases and 3 bases respectively, with 18 bases between them. Per germline, CDR1 DFQATT and CDR2 SNEGSKA (reference sequence). CDR3: CSASGGLAGGYEQYF. The CDR3 DNA is TGCAGTGCTAGCGGCGGTCTAGCAGGTGGCTACGAGCAGTACTTC.

This clonotype came up many times. The CDR3 DNA sequence: TGTGCCAGCAGCTTGGGGTGGGAGCAGTTCTTC. This encodes CASSLGWEQFF. The chain carries TRBV5-6 and TRBJ2-1; D ambiguous. The CDR3 spans 11 residues. V dropped 0 bases and J dropped 10 bases, with 5 bases sitting between them. Germline V gene sequence: CDR1 SGHDT, CDR2 YYEEEE.

This clonotype was seen at least ten times. The rearrangement joins TRBV11-2 to TRBJ2-7; no firm D call. Trimming pared 3 bases from V and 4 bases from J, leaving 10 bases between. Germline CDR1 is SGHAT and CDR2 is FQNNGV. CDR3 size: 13 residues. CDR3 protein: CASSFEVSYEQYF. CDR3 coding DNA: TGTGCCAGCAGCTTTGAAGTCAGTTACGAGCAGTACTTC.

The chain combines TRBV6-2 or TRBV6-3 with TRBJ2-4, with D perhaps matching TRBD1 (5 bases). Per the germline V gene, CDR1 is MNHEY and CDR2 is SVGEGT. Trimming left V 5 bases short and J 2 bases short, with 7 bases between. The CDR3 has 13 residues. The DNA for the CDR3 is TGTGCCAGCAGTCAGGGCCCCAAAAACATTCAGTACTTC. Translated: CASSQGPKNIQYF.

This clonotype was observed a few times. The rearrangement joins TRBV20-1 to TRBJ1-5; tentatively, D is TRBD1 (5 bases). From germline, CDR1 is DFQATT and CDR2 SNEGSKA (reference sequence). Trimming cost V 6 bases and J 9 bases, with 18 bases left between them. CDR3 length: 13 residues. CDR3 protein: CSAPTAPRGPQHF. CDR3 nucleotides: TGCAGTGCCCCGACAGCACCAAGAGGGCCCCAGCATTTT.

Regarding this clonotype: Given a much more abundant clone one base away, this may be a read error. This chain joins TRBV11-2 and TRBJ2-7; 8 bases line up with TRBD1. The CDR3 consists of 14 residues. The germline V gene encodes CDR1 SGHAT and CDR2 FQNNGV. V lost 5 bases, J lost 2 bases, and 5 bases stayed unmatched. The CDR3 DNA reads TGTGCCAGCAGCCCCGGACAGGGTACCTACGAGCAGTACTTC. As protein: CASSPGQGTYEQYF. Supplemented by reference TRBV11-2 and TRBJ2-7, the full variable domain reads EAGVAQSPRYKIIEKRQSVAFWCNPISGHATLYWYQQILGQGPKLLIQFQNNGVVDDSQLPKDRFSAERLKGVDSTLKIQPAKLEDSAVYLCASSPGQGTYEQYFGPGTRLTVT.